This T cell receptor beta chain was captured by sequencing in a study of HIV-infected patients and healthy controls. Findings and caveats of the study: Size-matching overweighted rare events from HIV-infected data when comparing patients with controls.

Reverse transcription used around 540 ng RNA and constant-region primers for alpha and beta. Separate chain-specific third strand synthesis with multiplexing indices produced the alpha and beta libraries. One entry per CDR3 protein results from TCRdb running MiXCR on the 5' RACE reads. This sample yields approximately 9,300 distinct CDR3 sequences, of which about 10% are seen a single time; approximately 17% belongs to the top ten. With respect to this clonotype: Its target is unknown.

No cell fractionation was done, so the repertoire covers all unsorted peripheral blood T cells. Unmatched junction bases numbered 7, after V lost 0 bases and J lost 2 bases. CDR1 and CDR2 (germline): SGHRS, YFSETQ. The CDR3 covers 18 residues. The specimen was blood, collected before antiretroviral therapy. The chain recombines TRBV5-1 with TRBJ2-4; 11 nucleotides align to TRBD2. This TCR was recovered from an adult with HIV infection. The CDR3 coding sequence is TGCGCCAGCAGCTTGGTTCTAGCGGGGGGCGGGACCAAAAACATTCAGTACTTC. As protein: CASSLVLAGGGTKNIQYF.